This TCR beta chain is drawn from a study of cytomegalovirus exposure and HLA in healthy donors. Deletions cut 3 bases from V and 3 bases from J, with 18 bases between. This CDR3 region has 16 residues. Germline-derived CDR1 and CDR2 are KGHSH and LQKENI. The study ran its PCR with 60 Vbeta and 13 Jbeta primers. The method was immunoSEQ multiplex PCR; TCRdb's version includes in-frame clones alone and lacks a portion of them. The table has roughly 180,000 clones, around four fifths seen once; the top ten hold approximately 1.3%. Sequencing was performed on PBMCs. V is TRBV18 and J is TRBJ2-7; a weak D match, TRBD1 (6 bases). This clonotype was sampled from a man aged 30 to 39 in good health and CMV-seronegative. CDR3 residues: CASSPNPEIQGYEQYF. CDR3 DNA: TGTGCCAGCTCACCTAATCCCGAGATACAGGGCTACGAGCAGTACTTC.